The present entry profiles one TCR beta chain with its context. Its antigen is unknown. The germline gives CDR1 SGHTA, CDR2 FQGNSA. The CDR3 contains 14 residues. V shed 2 bases and J shed 4 bases, with 11 bases lying between them. The data belong to a study of OX40 agonist ivuxolimab in advanced cancers. On the study more broadly: With ivuxolimab, an agonistic anti-OX40 (CD134) antibody, patients were treated. Patients in the trial were receiving intravenous ivuxolimab every 2 weeks, at doses of 0.01 to 10 mg/kg.

Using immunoSEQ multiplex PCR, the repertoire was profiled, and TCRdb retains in-frame clones only, with some absent. The sample lists around 75,000 clones, about 90% occurring once. Regarding the study as a whole: The average count of expanded clones was higher among CD8+ T cells than among CD4+.

This sample comprised CD4+ or CD8+ T cells sorted from blood, obtained in a trial of the OX40 agonist ivuxolimab. V gene TRBV7-2 combines with J gene TRBJ2-5; no reliable D call. The receptor was derived from an adult with an advanced solid tumor such as melanoma, head and neck, liver or kidney cancer. The CDR3 reads CASSLKVSGETQYF. CDR3 nucleotides: TGTGCCAGCAGCTTAAAAGTATCGGGAGAGACCCAGTACTTC.